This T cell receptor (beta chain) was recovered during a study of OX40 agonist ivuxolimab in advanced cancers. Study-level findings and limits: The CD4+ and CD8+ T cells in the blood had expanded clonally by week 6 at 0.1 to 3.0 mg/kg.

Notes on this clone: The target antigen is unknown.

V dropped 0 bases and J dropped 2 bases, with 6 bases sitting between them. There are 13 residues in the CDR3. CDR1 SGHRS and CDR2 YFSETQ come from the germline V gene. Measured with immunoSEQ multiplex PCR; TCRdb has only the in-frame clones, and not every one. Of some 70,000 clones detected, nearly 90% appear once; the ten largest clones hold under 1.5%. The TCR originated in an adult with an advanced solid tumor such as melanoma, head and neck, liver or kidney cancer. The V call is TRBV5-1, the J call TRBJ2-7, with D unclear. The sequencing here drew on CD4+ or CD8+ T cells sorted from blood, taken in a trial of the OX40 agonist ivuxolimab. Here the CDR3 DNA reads TGCGCCAGCAGCTTGGCCGCTACCTACGAGCAGTACTTC. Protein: CASSLAATYEQYF.